This TCR beta chain was sequenced in a study of OX40 agonist ivuxolimab in advanced cancers. Study-level results: In a subset of nonresponders, normalized T-cell clonal expansion was also low. The investigators did not determine what antigen specificity the expanded peripheral T cells had.

Sequencing was performed with immunoSEQ multiplex PCR; in TCRdb, only in-frame clones are kept and a portion is missing. The profile shows about 28,000 clones, roughly 79% of them singletons. Note on this clone: Antigen: not known.

The germline CDR1 and CDR2 sequences are SGDLS and YYNGEE. The CDR3 contains 13 residues. Between the trimmed V and J ends, which lost 4 bases and 7 bases, there was a span of 11 bases. The sequences come from CD4+ or CD8+ T cells sorted from blood, collected in a trial of the OX40 agonist ivuxolimab. This TCR derives from an adult with an advanced solid tumor such as melanoma, head and neck, liver or kidney cancer. The chain carries TRBV9 and TRBJ2-2; unclear D gene. CDR3 bases: TGTGCCAGCAGCCTAAAGGGTATCGGGGAGCTGTTTTTT. Residues: CASSLKGIGELFF.